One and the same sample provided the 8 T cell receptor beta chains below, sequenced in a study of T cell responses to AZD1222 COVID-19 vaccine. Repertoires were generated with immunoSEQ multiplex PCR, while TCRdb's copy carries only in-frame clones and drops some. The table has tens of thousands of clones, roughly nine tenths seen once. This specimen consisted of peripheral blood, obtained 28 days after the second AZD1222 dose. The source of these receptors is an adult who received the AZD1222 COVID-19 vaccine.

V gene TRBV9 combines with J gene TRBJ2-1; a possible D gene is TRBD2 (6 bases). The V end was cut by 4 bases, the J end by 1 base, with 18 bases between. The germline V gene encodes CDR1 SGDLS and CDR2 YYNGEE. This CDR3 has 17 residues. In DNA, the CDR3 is TGTGCCAGCAGCCCCGGCGGGGTGGTTTTGTCCTACAATGAGCAGTTCTTC. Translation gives CASSPGGVVLSYNEQFF.

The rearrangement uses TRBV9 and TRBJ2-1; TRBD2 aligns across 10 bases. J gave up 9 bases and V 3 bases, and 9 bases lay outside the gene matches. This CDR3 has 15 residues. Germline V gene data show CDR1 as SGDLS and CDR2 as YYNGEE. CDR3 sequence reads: CASSAPSGGVAEQFF. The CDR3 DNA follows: TGTGCCAGCAGCGCCCCTAGCGGGGGAGTAGCTGAGCAGTTCTTC. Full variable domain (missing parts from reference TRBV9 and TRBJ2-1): DSGVTQTPKHLITATGQRVTLRCSPRSGDLSVYWYQQSLDQGLQFLIQYYNGEERAKGNILERFSAQQFPDLHSELNLSSLELGDSALYFCASSAPSGGVAEQFFGPGTRLTVL.

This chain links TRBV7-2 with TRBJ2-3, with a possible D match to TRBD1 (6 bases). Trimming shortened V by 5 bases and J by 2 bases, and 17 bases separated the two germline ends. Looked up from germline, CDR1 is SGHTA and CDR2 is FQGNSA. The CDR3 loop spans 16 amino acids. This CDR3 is CASSQGQRGDTDTQYF. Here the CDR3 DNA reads TGTGCCAGCAGCCAAGGACAGAGGGGAGACACAGATACGCAGTATTTT.

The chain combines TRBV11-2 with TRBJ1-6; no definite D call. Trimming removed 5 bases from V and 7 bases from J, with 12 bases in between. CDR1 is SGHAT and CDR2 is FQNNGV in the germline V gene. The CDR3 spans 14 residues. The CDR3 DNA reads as TGTGCCAGCAGCCAAGATCGGCGGAATTCACCCCTCCACTTT. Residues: CASSQDRRNSPLHF.

DNA of the CDR3: TGCGCCAGCTTAGCAGAGAGAAGTAGCTACGAGCAGTACGTC. Protein: CASLAERSSYEQYV. V gene TRBV10-1 combines with J gene TRBJ2-7, with D uncertain. The CDR3 has 14 residues. The V and J ends lost 8 bases and 3 bases respectively, with 17 bases between them. Germline-derived CDR1 and CDR2 are WNHNN and SYGVQD (reference sequence).

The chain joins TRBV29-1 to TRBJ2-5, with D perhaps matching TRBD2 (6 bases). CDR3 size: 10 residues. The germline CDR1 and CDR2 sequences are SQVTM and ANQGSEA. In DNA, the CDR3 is TGCACCGGGGGACAAGAGACCCAGTACTTC. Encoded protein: CTGGQETQYF.

The CDR3 nucleotides are TGCGCCAGCAGCTCCGGCTGGACCGGGGACACCATATATTTT. This gives the protein CASSSGWTGDTIYF. The genes are TRBV5-1 and TRBJ1-3; no clear D. The CDR3 extends over 14 amino acids. The germline V gene has CDR1 SGHRS and CDR2 YFSETQ. V was pared by 3 bases and J by 8 bases, with 15 bases between.

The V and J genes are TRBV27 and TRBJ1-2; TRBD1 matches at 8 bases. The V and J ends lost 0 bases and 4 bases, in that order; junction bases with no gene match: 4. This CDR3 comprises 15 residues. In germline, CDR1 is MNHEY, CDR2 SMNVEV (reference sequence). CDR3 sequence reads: CASSLSTGVGYGYTF. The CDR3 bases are TGTGCCAGCAGTTTATCGACAGGGGTCGGCTATGGCTACACCTTC.